The clone carrying this T cell receptor beta chain has just a few counts. What it binds is unknown. This entry is derived from a study of beta chain features in type 1 diabetes. The study, taken as a whole, reports: When Type 1 diabetes patients were examined, their TCRB CDR3s proved moderately but significantly shorter in all four CD4+ subsets.

The authors reverse transcribed all of the isolated RNA, so sequencing captured expressed TCRB transcripts. Sequencing of naive, central memory and regulatory T cell samples gave an average of approximately 3.3 million reads. Data came from immunoSEQ multiplex PCR; TCRdb stores just in-frame clones and leaves some out. The profile covers around 150,000 clones, with about 9% appearing a single time and 0.7% taken by the ten largest. Per the germline V gene, CDR1 is SEHNR and CDR2 is FQNEAQ (reference sequence). This CDR3 is built from 12 residues. The V gene lost 7 bases and the J gene lost 11 bases, with 17 bases spanning the gap.

The sequence was collected from a woman younger than 45 with type 1 diabetes. The sample taken for sequencing was central memory CD4+ T cells from blood. The chain has TRBV7-9 and TRBJ1-2; TRBD1 might be the D (5 bases). The CDR3 here is CASTPGRGNYTF. CDR3 sequence (DNA): TGTGCCAGCACCCCGGGGAGGGGTAATTACACCTTC.